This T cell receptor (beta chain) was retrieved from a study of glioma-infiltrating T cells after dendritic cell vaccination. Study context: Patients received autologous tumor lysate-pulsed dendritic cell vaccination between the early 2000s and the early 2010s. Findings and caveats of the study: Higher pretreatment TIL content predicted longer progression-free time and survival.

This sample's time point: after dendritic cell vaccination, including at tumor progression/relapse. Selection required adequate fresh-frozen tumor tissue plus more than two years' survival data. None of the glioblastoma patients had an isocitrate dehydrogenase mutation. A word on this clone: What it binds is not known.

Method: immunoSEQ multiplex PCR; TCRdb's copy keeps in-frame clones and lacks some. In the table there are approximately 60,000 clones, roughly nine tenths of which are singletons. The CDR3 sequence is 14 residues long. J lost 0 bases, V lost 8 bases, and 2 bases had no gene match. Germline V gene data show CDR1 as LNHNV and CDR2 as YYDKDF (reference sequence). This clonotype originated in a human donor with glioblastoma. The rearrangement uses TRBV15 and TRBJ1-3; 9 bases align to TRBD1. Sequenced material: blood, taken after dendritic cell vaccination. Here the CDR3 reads CATGQGNSGNTIYF. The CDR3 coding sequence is TGTGCCACCGGACAGGGGAACTCTGGAAACACCATATATTTT.